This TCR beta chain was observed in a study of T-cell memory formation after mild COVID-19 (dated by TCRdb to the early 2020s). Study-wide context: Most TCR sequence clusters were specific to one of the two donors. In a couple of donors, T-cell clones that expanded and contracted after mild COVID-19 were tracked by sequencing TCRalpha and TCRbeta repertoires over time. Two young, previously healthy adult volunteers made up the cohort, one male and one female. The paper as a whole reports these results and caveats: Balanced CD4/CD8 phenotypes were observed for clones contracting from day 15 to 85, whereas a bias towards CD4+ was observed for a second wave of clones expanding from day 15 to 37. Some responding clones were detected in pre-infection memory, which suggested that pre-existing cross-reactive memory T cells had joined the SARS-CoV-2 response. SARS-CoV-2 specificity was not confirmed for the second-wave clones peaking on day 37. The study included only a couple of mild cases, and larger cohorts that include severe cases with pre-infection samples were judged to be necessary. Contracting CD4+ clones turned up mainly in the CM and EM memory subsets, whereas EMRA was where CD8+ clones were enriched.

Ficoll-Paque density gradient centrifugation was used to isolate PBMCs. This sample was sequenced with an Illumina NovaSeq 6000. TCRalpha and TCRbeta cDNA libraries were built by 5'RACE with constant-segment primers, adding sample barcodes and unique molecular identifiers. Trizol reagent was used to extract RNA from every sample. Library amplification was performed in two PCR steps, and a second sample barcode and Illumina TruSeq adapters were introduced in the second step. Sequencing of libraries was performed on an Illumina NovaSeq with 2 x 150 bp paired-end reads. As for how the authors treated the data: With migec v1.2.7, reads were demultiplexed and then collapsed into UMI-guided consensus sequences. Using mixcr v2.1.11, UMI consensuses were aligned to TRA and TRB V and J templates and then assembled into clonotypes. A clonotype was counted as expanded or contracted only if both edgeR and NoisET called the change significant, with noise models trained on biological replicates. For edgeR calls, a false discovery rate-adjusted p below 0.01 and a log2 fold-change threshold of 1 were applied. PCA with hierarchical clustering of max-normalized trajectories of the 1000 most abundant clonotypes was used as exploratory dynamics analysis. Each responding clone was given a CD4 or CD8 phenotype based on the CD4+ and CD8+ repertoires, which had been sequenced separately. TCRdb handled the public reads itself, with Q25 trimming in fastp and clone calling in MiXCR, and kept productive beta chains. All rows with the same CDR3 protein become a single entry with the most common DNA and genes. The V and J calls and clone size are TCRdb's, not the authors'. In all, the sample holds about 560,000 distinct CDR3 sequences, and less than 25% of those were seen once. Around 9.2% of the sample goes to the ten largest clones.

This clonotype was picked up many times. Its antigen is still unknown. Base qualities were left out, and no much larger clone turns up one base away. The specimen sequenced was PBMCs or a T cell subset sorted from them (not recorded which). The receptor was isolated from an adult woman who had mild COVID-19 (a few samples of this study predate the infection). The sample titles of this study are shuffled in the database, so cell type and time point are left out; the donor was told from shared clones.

The DNA sequence is as follows: TGTGCCAGCAGTTTCAGTGATACGCAGTATTTT. It codes for CASSFSDTQYF. The chain employs TRBV12-3 or TRBV12-4 and TRBJ2-3; a confident D gene designation cannot be given. Reading from cysteine to phenylalanine, the CDR3 counts 11 amino acids. Of all the DNA, just the CDR3 is kept, 33 bases in frame from base 1. V is pared back by 3 bases and J by 6 bases, with 4 bases lying between the germline termini.